Reported below is one T cell receptor beta chain. The data stem from a study of technical replicates of blood from several donors. TCRdb's copy holds only in-frame clones and misses some; the assay was immunoSEQ multiplex PCR. There are tens of thousands of clones in the sample; around 94% occur only once, and around 0.4% lies in the top ten. Trimming left V 5 bases short and J 7 bases short, with 17 bases between. The CDR3 is 15 residues long. Germline V gene data show CDR1 as MNHEY and CDR2 as SMNVEV (reference sequence). The receptor was derived from a human donor in good health. Sequencing input: T cells isolated from PBMCs. This chain links TRBV27 with TRBJ2-2, with TRBD1 as a possible D gene (6 bases). The CDR3 DNA sequence: TGTGCCAGCAGTCGAGACGCAGGGGTAGGCGGGGAGCTGTTTTTT. Its translation is CASSRDAGVGGELFF.